This T cell receptor (beta chain) was found in a study of T-cell memory formation after mild COVID-19. TCRdb recomputed calls from the 5' RACE reads with MiXCR, one row per CDR3 protein. The sample shows about 340,000 distinct CDR3 sequences, approximately 12% of them seen only once. Trimming took off 5 bases at V and 8 bases at J, with 15 bases between the two ends. CDR1 SGHAT and CDR2 FQNNGV come from the germline V gene. There are 13 residues in the CDR3. The study, taken as a whole, reports: Mostly located in CM and EM were contracting CD4+ clones, with contracting CD8+ clones located in EMRA. A balance of CD4 and CD8 characterized clones contracting day 15 to 85, whereas later expanders leaned CD4+.

Worth noting for this clonotype: Its target is not known.

Material: PBMCs or a T cell subset sorted from them (not recorded which). The chain has TRBV11-2 and TRBJ1-2; D is uncertain. This TCR was sampled from a man aged 18 to 30 who had mild COVID-19 (a few samples of this study predate the infection). Cell type and time point are not known. CDR3 nucleotide sequence: TGTGCCAGCAGCCCGAGGACCTGGAGAGGCTACACCTTC. The encoded protein is CASSPRTWRGYTF.